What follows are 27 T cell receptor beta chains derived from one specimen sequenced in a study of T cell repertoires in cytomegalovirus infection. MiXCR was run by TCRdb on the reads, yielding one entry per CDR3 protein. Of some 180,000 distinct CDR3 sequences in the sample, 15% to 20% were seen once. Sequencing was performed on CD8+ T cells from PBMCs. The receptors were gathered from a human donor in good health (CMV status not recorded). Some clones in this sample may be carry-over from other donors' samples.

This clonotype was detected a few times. The CDR3 DNA reads as TGTGCCAGCAGTTTGATGGTTTACACTGAAGCTTTCTTT. It specifies CASSLMVYTEAFF. The genes are TRBV28 and TRBJ1-1; D unclear. This CDR3 is built from 13 residues. V was pared by 3 bases and J by 3 bases, with 8 bases between. Per the germline V gene, CDR1 is MDHEN and CDR2 is SYDVKM.

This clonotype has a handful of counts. CDR3 DNA: TGCGCCAGCAGCCAAGGGTACAGGGCGTTGGAGACCCAGTACTTC. Translation: CASSQGYRALETQYF. This chain links TRBV4-1 with TRBJ2-5, with D tentatively TRBD1 (6 bases). The CDR3 sequence is 15 residues long. The V end lost 1 base, the J end lost 5 bases, and 14 bases lay between the germline ends. Germline CDR1 is MGHRA and CDR2 is YSYEKL.

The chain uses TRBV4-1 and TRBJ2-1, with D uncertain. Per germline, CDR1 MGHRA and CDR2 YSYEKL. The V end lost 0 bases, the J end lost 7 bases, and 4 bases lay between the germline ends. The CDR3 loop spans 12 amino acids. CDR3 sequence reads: CASSQEANEQFF. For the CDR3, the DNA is TGCGCCAGCAGCCAAGAGGCTAATGAGCAGTTCTTC.

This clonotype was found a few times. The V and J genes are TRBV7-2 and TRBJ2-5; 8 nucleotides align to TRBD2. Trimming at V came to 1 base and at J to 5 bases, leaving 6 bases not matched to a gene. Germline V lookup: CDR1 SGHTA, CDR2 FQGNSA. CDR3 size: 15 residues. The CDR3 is CASSLEGLVVETQYF. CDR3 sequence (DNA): TGTGCCAGCAGCTTAGAGGGACTAGTGGTGGAGACCCAGTACTTC.

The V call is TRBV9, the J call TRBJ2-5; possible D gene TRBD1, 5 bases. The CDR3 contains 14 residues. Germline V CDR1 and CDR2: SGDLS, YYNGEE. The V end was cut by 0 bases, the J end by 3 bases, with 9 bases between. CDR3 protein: CASSVAAGKETQYF. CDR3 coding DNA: TGTGCCAGCAGCGTAGCGGCAGGGAAAGAGACCCAGTACTTC.

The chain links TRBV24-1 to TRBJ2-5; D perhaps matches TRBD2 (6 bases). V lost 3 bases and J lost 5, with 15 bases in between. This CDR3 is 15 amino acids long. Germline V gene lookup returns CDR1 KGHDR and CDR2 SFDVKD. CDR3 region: CATSDGPGVPETQYF. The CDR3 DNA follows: TGTGCCACCAGTGATGGACCGGGGGTACCGGAGACCCAGTACTTC.

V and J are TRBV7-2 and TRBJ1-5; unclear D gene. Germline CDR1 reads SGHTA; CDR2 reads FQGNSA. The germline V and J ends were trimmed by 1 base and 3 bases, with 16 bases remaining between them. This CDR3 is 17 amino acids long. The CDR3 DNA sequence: TGTGCCAGCAGCTTAGTATCGAGGAGGACCTACAATCAGCCCCAGCATTTT. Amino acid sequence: CASSLVSRRTYNQPQHF. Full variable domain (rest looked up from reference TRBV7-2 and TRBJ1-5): GAGVSQSPSNKVTEKGKDVELRCDPISGHTALYWYRQSLGQGLEFLIYFQGNSAPDKSGLPSDRFSAERTGGSVSTLTIQRTQQEDSAVYLCASSLVSRRTYNQPQHFGDGTRLSIL.

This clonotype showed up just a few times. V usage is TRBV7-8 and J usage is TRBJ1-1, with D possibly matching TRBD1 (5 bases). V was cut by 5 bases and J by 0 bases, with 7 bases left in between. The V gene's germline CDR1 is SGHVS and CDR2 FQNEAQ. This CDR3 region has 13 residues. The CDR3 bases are TGTGCCAGCAGCGGGGGTTTGAACACTGAAGCTTTCTTT. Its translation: CASSGGLNTEAFF. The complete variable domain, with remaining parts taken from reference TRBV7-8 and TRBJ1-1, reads GAGVSQSPRYKVAKRGQDVALRCDPISGHVSLFWYQQALGQGPEFLTYFQNEAQLDKSGLPSDRFFAERPEGSVSTLKIQRTQQEDSAVYLCASSGGLNTEAFFGQGTRLTVV.

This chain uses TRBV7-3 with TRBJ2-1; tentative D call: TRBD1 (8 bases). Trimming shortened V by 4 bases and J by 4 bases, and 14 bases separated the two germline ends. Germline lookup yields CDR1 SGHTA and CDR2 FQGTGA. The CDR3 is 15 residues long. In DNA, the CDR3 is TGTGCCAGCAGCTCAACAGGGGGGGGTTACAATGAGCAGTTCTTC. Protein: CASSSTGGGYNEQFF.

The DNA for the CDR3 is TGCGCCAGCAGCCAAGAAGTACGGACTAGCGGGGGGCGGGGGACCGGGGAGCTGTTTTTT. The encoded protein is CASSQEVRTSGGRGTGELFF. The chain recombines TRBV4-3 with TRBJ2-2, with 14 bases identical to TRBD2. Germline CDR1 reads LGHNA; CDR2 reads YSLEER. V lost 0 bases and J lost 5; bases outside the gene matches: 11. This CDR3 has 20 residues.

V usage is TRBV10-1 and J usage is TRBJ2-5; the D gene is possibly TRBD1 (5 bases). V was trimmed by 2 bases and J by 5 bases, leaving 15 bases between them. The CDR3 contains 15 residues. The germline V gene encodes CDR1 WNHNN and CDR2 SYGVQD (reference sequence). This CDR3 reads CASSENQGYGETQYF. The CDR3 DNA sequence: TGCGCCAGCAGTGAGAACCAGGGTTACGGGGAGACCCAGTACTTC.

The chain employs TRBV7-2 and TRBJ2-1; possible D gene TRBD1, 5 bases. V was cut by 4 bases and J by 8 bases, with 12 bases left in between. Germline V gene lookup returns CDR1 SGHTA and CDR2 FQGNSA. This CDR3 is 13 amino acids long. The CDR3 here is CASSSIRADEQFF. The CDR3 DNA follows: TGTGCCAGCAGCTCAATCAGGGCGGATGAGCAGTTCTTC.

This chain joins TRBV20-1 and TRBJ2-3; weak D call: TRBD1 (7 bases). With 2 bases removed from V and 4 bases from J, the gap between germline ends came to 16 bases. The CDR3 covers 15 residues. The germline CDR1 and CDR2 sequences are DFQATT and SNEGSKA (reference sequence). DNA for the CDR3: TGCAGTGCTAGATCGAGGGGGGACAGTTCAGATACGCAGTATTTT. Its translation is CSARSRGDSSDTQYF.

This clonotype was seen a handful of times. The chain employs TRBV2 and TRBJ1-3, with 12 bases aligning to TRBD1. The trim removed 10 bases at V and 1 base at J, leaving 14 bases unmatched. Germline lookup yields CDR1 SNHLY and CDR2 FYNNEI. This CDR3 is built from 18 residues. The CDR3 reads CATEGDRGLEKSGNTIYF. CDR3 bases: TGTGCCACCGAGGGGGACAGGGGGCTAGAGAAGTCTGGAAACACCATATATTTT. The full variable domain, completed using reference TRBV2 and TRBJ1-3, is EPEVTQTPSHQVTQMGQEVILRCVPISNHLYFYWYRQILGQKVEFLVSFYNNEISEKSEIFDDQFSVERPDGSNFTLKIRSTKLEDSAMYFCATEGDRGLEKSGNTIYFGEGSWLTVV.

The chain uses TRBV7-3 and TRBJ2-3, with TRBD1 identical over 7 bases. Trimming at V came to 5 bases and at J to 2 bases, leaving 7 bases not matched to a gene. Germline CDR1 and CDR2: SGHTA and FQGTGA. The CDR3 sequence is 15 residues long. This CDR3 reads CASSRTGAATDTQYF. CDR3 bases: TGTGCCAGCAGCAGAACAGGGGCGGCCACAGATACGCAGTATTTT.

In DNA, the CDR3 is TGTGCCAGCAGCTTAGAAGAGACAGGGGGCCTCCACGAGCAGTACTTC. Translated: CASSLEETGGLHEQYF. This chain connects TRBV7-6 to TRBJ2-7; TRBD1 matches at 10 bases. With 1 base clipped from V and 5 bases from J, the junction kept 8 bases outside the gene matches. The CDR3 has 16 amino acids. Germline lookup yields CDR1 SGHVS and CDR2 FNYEAQ.

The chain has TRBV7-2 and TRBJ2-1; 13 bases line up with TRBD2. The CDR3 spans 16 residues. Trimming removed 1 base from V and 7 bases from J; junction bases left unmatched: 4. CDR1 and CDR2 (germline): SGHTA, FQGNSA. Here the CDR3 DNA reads TGTGCCAGCAGCTTAGGACTAGCGGGGGGAAAGAATGAGCAGTTCTTC. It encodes CASSLGLAGGKNEQFF.

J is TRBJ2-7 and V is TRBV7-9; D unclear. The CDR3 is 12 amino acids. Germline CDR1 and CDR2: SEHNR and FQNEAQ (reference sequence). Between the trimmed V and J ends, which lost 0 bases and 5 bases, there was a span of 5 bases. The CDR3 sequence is CASSLAWNEQYF. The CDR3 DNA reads TGTGCCAGCAGCTTAGCGTGGAACGAGCAGTACTTC.

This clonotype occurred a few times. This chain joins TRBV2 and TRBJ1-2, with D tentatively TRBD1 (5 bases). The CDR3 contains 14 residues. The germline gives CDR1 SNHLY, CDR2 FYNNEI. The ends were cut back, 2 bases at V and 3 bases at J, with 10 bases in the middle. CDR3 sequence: CASSEHRQYYGYTF. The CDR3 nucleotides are TGTGCCAGCAGTGAACACCGACAGTACTATGGCTACACCTTC.

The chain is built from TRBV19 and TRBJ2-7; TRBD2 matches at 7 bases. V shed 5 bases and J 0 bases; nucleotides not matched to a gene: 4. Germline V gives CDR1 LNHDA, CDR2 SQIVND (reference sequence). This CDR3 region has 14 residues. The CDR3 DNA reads TGTGCCAGTAGTTCCGGGACTAACTCCTACGAGCAGTACTTC. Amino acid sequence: CASSSGTNSYEQYF.

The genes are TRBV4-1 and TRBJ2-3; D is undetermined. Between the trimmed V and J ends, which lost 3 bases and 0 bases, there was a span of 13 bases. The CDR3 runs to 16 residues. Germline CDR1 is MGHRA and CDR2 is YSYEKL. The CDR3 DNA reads TGCGCCAGCAGCCACTCTCTCCTTACTAGCACAGATACGCAGTATTTT. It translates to CASSHSLLTSTDTQYF.

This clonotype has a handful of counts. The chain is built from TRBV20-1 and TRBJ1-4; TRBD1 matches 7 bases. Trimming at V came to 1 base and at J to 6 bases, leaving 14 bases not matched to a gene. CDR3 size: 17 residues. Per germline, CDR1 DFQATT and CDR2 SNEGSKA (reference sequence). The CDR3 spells CSARGLGQPWNDEKLFF. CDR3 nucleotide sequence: TGCAGTGCTAGAGGGTTGGGACAGCCGTGGAATGATGAAAAACTGTTTTTT.

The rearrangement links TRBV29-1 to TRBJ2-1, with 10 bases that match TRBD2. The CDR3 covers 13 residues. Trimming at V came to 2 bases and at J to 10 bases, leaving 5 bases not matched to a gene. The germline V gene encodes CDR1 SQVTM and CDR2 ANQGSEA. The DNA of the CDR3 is TGCAGCGTTGAACTAGCGGGAGACGGAGAGCAGTTCTTC. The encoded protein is CSVELAGDGEQFF.

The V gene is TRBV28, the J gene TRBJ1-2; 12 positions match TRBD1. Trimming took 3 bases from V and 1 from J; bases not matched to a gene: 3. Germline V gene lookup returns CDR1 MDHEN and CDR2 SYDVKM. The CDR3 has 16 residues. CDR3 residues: CASSLGQGASNYGYTF. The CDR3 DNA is TGTGCCAGCAGTTTGGGACAGGGGGCAAGTAACTATGGCTACACCTTC.

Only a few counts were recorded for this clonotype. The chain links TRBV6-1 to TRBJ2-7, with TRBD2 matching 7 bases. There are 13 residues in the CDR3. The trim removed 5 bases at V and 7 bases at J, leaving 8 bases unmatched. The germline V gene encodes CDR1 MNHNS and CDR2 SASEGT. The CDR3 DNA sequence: TGTGCCAGCAGTCCCCGGATAGCGGGTGAGCAGTACTTC. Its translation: CASSPRIAGEQYF.

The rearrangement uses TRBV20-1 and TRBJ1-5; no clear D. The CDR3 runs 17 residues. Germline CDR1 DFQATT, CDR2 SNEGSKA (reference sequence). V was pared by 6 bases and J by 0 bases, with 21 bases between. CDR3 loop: CSAVNSGRYYSNQPQHF. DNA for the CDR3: TGCAGTGCCGTAAACTCCGGGAGATATTATAGCAATCAGCCCCAGCATTTT.

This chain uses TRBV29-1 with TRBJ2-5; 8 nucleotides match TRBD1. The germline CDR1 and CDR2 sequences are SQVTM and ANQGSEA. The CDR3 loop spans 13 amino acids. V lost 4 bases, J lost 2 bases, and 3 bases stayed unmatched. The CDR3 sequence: CSVGGQGQETQYF. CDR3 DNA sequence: TGCAGCGTTGGCGGACAGGGACAAGAGACCCAGTACTTC.